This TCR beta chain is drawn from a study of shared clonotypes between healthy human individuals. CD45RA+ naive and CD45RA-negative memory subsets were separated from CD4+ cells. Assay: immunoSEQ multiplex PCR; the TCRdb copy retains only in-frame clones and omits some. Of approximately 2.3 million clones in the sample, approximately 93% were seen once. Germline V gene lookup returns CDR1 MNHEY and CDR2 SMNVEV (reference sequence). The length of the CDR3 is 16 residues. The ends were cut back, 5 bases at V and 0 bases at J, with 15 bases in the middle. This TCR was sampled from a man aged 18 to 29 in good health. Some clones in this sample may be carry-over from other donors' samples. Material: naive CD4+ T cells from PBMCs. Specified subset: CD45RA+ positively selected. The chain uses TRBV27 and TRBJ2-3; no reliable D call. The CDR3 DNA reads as TGTGCCAGCAGTCCCCTGTTGGGTTTTAGCACAGATACGCAGTATTTT. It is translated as CASSPLLGFSTDTQYF.